The source of this T cell receptor beta chain is a study of T cells after posttransplantation cyclophosphamide. Controls had myeloablative marrow grafts with methotrexate and calcineurin inhibitor, sampled at 1 year. Comments on this clone: The antigen is unknown.

This CDR3 region has 15 residues. Trimming removed 5 bases from V and 1 base from J, with 14 bases in between. Germline CDR1 is MNHNY and CDR2 is SVGAGI (reference sequence). Notes on the study in general: TRB clonality was highly associated with recipient CMV seropositivity and reactivation. Donor-recipient repertoire similarity was low at 1-2 months, rising over year one. Blood and skin or GI T cell repertoires showed limited TRB overlap.

Measured with immunoSEQ multiplex PCR; TCRdb has only the in-frame clones, and not every one. The repertoire holds around 15,000 clones, with approximately 80% as singletons. This specimen consisted of PBMCs, obtained 441 days after allogeneic stem cell transplant with calcineurin inhibitor and methotrexate. The chain joins TRBV6-6 to TRBJ1-2; D may be TRBD1 (5 bases). This clonotype was sampled from a male patient younger than 45 who received an allogeneic stem cell transplant from an unrelated donor, was CMV-positive, and had acute and chronic GVHD. These T cells may partly come from the graft donor. In DNA, the CDR3 is TGTGCCAGCAGTACGGGGGGAGGGATTAACTATGGCTACACCTTC. This encodes CASSTGGGINYGYTF.